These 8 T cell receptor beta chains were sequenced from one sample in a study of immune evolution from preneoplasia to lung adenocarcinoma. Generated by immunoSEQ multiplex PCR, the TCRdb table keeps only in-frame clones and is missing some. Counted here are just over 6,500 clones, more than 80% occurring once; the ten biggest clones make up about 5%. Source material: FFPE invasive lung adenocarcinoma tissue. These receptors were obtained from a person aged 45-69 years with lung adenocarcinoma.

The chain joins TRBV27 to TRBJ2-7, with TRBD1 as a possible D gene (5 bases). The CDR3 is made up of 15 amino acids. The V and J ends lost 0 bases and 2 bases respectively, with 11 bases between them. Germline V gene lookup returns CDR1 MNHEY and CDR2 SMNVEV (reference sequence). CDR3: CASSLSLDRTYEQYF. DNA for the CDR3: TGTGCCAGCAGTTTATCCCTTGACAGAACCTACGAGCAGTACTTC.

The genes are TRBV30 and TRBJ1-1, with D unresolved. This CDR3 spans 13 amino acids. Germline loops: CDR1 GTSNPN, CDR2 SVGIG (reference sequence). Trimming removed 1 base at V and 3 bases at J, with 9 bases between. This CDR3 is CAWSARADTEAFF. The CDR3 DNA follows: TGTGCCTGGAGTGCCAGAGCCGACACTGAAGCTTTCTTT.

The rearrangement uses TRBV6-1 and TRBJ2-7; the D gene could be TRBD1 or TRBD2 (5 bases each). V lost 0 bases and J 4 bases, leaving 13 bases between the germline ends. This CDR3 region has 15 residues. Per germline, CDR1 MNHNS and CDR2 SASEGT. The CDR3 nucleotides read TGTGCCAGCAGTGAAGCGGAGGCTGAGGGGTACGAGCAGTACTTC. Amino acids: CASSEAEAEGYEQYF.

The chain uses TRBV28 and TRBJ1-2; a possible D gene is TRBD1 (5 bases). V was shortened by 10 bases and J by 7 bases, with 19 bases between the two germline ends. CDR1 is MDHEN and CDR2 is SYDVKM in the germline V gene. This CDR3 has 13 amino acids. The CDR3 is CATRSWTSGGYTF. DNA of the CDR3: TGTGCCACCCGATCTTGGACAAGTGGTGGCTACACCTTC.

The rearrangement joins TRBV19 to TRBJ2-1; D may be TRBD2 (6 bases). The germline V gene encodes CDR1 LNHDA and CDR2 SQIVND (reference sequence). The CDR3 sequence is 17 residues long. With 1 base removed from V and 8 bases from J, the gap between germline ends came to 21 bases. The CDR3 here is CASSIARPDGSGYEQFF. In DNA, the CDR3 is TGTGCCAGTAGTATAGCCCGTCCAGACGGGAGCGGGTATGAGCAGTTCTTC.

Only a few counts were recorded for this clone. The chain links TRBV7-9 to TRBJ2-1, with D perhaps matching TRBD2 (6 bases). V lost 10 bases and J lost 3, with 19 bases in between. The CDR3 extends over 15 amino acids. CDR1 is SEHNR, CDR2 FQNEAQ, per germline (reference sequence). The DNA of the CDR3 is TGTGCCACACCGAAGTCCGGGACTCACTACAATGAGCAGTTCTTC. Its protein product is CATPKSGTHYNEQFF.

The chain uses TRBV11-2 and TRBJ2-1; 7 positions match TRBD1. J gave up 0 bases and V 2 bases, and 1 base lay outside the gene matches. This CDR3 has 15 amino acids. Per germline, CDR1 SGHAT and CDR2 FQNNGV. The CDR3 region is CASSLNRGSYNEQFF. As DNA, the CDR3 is TGTGCCAGCAGCTTAAACAGGGGCTCCTACAATGAGCAGTTCTTC.

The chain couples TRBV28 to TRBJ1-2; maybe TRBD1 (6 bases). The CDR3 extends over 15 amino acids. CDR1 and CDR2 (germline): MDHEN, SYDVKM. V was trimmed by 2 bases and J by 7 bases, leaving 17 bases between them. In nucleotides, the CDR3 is TGTGCCAGCAGTTTAGCGCTCGGGGGGGCGCGTGGCTACACCTTC. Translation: CASSLALGGARGYTF.